Listed below are T cell receptor beta chains from one sample, sequenced in a study of T cell changes during pregnancy in multiple sclerosis. Method: immunoSEQ multiplex PCR; TCRdb's copy keeps in-frame clones and lacks some. The sample carries 60,000 to 75,000 clones, roughly 94% recorded once. This material consisted of peripheral blood, taken in the second trimester of pregnancy. These receptor sequences come from a female donor in good health, enrolled as a control in a pregnancy study. The CDR3 runs from the conserved cysteine through the conserved F or W. Each record gives: J gene, CDR3 length, D gene, clone size, V gene, CDR3 DNA, CDR3 protein. A D gene is named only where the DNA matches it firmly. Size is omitted from some rows. Given values are once, few, many or a class for expanded clones.

j_call: TRBJ2-7; cdr3_length: 15; d_call: TRBD1; clone_size: once; v_call: TRBV4-3; cdr3_nt: TGCGCCAGCAGCCAGGATGACAGGGGGAGCTACGAGCAGTACTTC; cdr3_aa: CASSQDDRGSYEQYF
j_call: TRBJ2-5; cdr3_length: 14; d_call: NA; clone_size: NA; v_call: TRBV27; cdr3_nt: TGTGCCAGCAGTTTCGTTGGGGCTGGGGAGACCCAGTACTTC; cdr3_aa: CASSFVGAGETQYF
j_call: TRBJ1-3; cdr3_length: 15; d_call: NA; clone_size: NA; v_call: TRBV28; cdr3_nt: TGTGCCAGCAGAAGAGGTGTCGGGGCTGGAAACACCATATATTTT; cdr3_aa: CASRRGVGAGNTIYF
j_call: TRBJ2-3; cdr3_length: 17; d_call: TRBD2; clone_size: NA; v_call: TRBV7-8; cdr3_nt: TGTGCCAGCAGCCTTAATTCACTAGCGGGAGGGCCAGATACGCAGTATTTT; cdr3_aa: CASSLNSLAGGPDTQYF
j_call: TRBJ1-3; cdr3_length: 17; d_call: NA; clone_size: once; v_call: TRBV7-2; cdr3_nt: TGTGCCAGCAGCTTATTCCCGAAGGGGCCCTCTGGAAACACCATATATTTT; cdr3_aa: CASSLFPKGPSGNTIYF
j_call: TRBJ1-5; cdr3_length: 16; d_call: NA; clone_size: NA; v_call: TRBV28; cdr3_nt: TGTGCCAGCAGTTCCTATACAGGTATCAGCAATCAGCCCCAGCATTTT; cdr3_aa: CASSSYTGISNQPQHF
j_call: TRBJ1-5; cdr3_length: 15; d_call: TRBD1; clone_size: NA; v_call: TRBV2; cdr3_nt: TGTGCCAGTGCAGACAGGGGAGGCGGCAATCAGCCCCAGCATTTT; cdr3_aa: CASADRGGGNQPQHF
j_call: TRBJ2-1; cdr3_length: 17; d_call: TRBD2; clone_size: NA; v_call: TRBV4-2; cdr3_nt: TGTGCCAGCAGCCAAGATCTAACTAGCGGCTCCTACAATGAGCAGTTCTTC; cdr3_aa: CASSQDLTSGSYNEQFF
j_call: TRBJ2-7; cdr3_length: 14; d_call: NA; clone_size: NA; v_call: TRBV30; cdr3_nt: TGTGCCTGGAGTGGGCAGGGTTTATTCCACGAGCAGTACTTC; cdr3_aa: CAWSGQGLFHEQYF
j_call: TRBJ2-4; cdr3_length: 15; d_call: NA; clone_size: NA; v_call: TRBV30; cdr3_nt: TGTGCCTGGAGGGACACTTACCAAGCCAAAAACATTCAGTACTTC; cdr3_aa: CAWRDTYQAKNIQYF
j_call: TRBJ1-1; cdr3_length: 14; d_call: NA; clone_size: once; v_call: TRBV7-3; cdr3_nt: TGTGCCAGCAGCTTAGTCGGGGGAGGAACTGAAGCTTTCTTT; cdr3_aa: CASSLVGGGTEAFF